The present T cell receptor (beta chain) was sequenced within a study of CD8 T cells in ankylosing spondylitis. Study observations and caveats: Matched synovial fluid from ankylosing spondylitis patients was reported to be enriched for disease-linked clones.

One entry per CDR3 protein results from TCRdb running MiXCR on the 5' RACE reads. The repertoire holds tens of thousands of distinct CDR3 sequences, approximately 6% seen once, with roughly 5% in the top ten. Concerning this clonotype: Its antigen is unknown.

The sample comprised synovial fluid, either unsorted or a sorted T cell fraction (not recorded which). The receptor comes from a male donor with ankylosing spondylitis.

The CDR3 loop reads CASSLIAGGETQYF. The CDR3 region has the DNA TGTGCCAGCAGCTTAATAGCGGGAGGAGAGACCCAGTACTTC. V and J are TRBV7-9 and TRBJ2-5; the match to TRBD2 covers 10 bases. This CDR3 has 14 amino acids. V was clipped by 2 bases and J by 4 bases; unmatched bases: 1. Germline loops: CDR1 SEHNR, CDR2 FQNEAQ (reference sequence).